Below, 25 T cell receptor beta chains from the same sample are listed, as sequenced in a study of blood T cell repertoires in COVID-19 (dated by TCRdb to 2018 to 2020). Library preparation employed the immunoSEQ multiplex PCR assay. The clones in this table, taken by TCRdb from immuneACCESS, are in-frame only. Not every clone is retained; where verified, under half of the shortfall comes from an unresolved V gene, and the cause of the rest is unknown. This sample holds more than 200,000 clones; over 70% were observed only once. The top ten clones comprise 8.5% to 10% of the sample. The sample comprised peripheral blood. The receptors stem from a man between 40 and 49 years old with active or convalescent COVID-19.

The chain employs TRBV5-6 and TRBJ1-3, with unresolved D. The CDR3 contains 17 residues. The germline V gene encodes CDR1 SGHDT and CDR2 YYEEEE. V was pared by 0 bases and J by 0 bases, with 13 bases between. CDR3 sequence: CASSLGFQVDSGNTIYF. The CDR3 DNA reads TGTGCCAGCAGCTTGGGGTTCCAGGTGGACTCTGGAAACACCATATATTTT.

Comment on this clone: This sample includes further DNA sequences coding for the same CDR3. The chain combines TRBV20-1 with TRBJ2-1; D gene ambiguous. In germline, CDR1 is DFQATT, CDR2 SNEGSKA (reference sequence). Trimming took off 2 bases at V and 4 bases at J, with 3 bases between the two ends. CDR3 length equals 11 residues. The CDR3 bases are TGCAGTGCTAGACCTTACAATGAGCAGTTCTTC. Its protein product is CSARPYNEQFF.

The genes are TRBV7-3 and TRBJ2-7, with a tentative D call TRBD2 (5 bases). V shed 2 bases and J shed 2 bases, with 7 bases lying between them. This CDR3 is 13 amino acids long. From germline, CDR1 is SGHTA and CDR2 FQGTGA. This CDR3 reads CASSLGETYEQYF. The CDR3 bases are TGTGCCAGCAGCTTAGGGGAGACCTACGAGCAGTACTTC. Combining the CDR3 with reference TRBV7-3 and TRBJ2-7 gives the whole variable domain GAGVSQTPSNKVTEKGKYVELRCDPISGHTALYWYRQSLGQGPEFLIYFQGTGAADDSGLPNDRFFAVRPEGSVSTLKIQRTERGDSAVYLCASSLGETYEQYFGPGTRLTVT.

The chain recombines TRBV5-4 with TRBJ2-7, with D maybe TRBD1 (6 bases). Between the trimmed V and J ends, which lost 4 bases and 4 bases, there was a span of 15 bases. This CDR3 region has 14 residues. Germline V lookup: CDR1 SGHNT, CDR2 YYREEE (reference sequence). The CDR3 spells CASSPWDGTYEQYF. The CDR3 DNA follows: TGTGCCAGCAGCCCGTGGGACGGGACATACGAGCAGTACTTC.

This clone was detected once. The chain recombines TRBV6-6 with TRBJ2-7, with TRBD2 identical over 7 bases. Germline V gene lookup returns CDR1 MNHNY and CDR2 SVGAGI (reference sequence). The V and J ends lost 6 bases and 7 bases, in that order; junction bases with no gene match: 6. This CDR3 has 12 amino acids. CDR3 DNA: TGTGCCAGCAGACCTAGCGGTGGTGAGCAGTACTTC. Encoded protein: CASRPSGGEQYF.

The V call is TRBV19, the J call TRBJ2-6, with TRBD1 identical over 11 bases. In germline, CDR1 is LNHDA, CDR2 SQIVND (reference sequence). The CDR3 consists of 17 residues. The J segment lost 2 bases and the V segment lost 4 bases, leaving 4 bases of the junction unmatched. Written as DNA, the CDR3 is TGTGCCAGTAGTAAAGGACAGGGGGCCCCTGGGGCCAACGTCCTGACTTTC. Translation gives CASSKGQGAPGANVLTF.

The chain has TRBV7-9 and TRBJ2-1; TRBD1 matches at 9 bases. CDR1 and CDR2 from the germline V gene are SEHNR and FQNEAQ (reference sequence). With V trimmed by 5 bases and J by 6 bases, 5 bases remained unmatched. CDR3 length: 14 amino acids. CDR3 residues: CASSQQGAVNEQFF. For the CDR3, the DNA is TGTGCCAGCAGCCAACAGGGGGCGGTCAATGAGCAGTTCTTC.

The chain is built from TRBV5-5 and TRBJ1-5, with TRBD1 identical over 7 bases. The length of the CDR3 is 15 residues. Germline V lookup: CDR1 SGHKS, CDR2 YYEKEE (reference sequence). The V gene end was trimmed by 1 base and the J gene end by 8 bases; junction bases not matched to a gene: 9. The CDR3 is CASSLIGGQTEPQHF. CDR3 in DNA: TGTGCCAGCAGCTTGATAGGGGGACAGACGGAGCCCCAGCATTTT.

The J gene is TRBJ1-4, the V gene TRBV7-6; D ambiguous. The V end was cut by 1 base, the J end by 0 bases, with 12 bases between. CDR1 is SGHVS and CDR2 is FNYEAQ in the germline V gene. This CDR3 has 17 residues. The CDR3 DNA reads as TGTGCCAGCAGCTTAGATCGCAGGACTGCAACTAATGAAAAACTGTTTTTT. Its protein product is CASSLDRRTATNEKLFF.

CDR3 nucleotide sequence: TGTGCCAGCAGCTCGACAGGTTCACCCAGGGAGACCCAGTACTTC. This gives the protein CASSSTGSPRETQYF. This chain joins TRBV7-6 and TRBJ2-5; maybe TRBD1 (6 bases). V lost 4 bases and J lost 5, with 17 bases in between. Germline V gene lookup returns CDR1 SGHVS and CDR2 FNYEAQ. The CDR3 has 15 residues.

The rearrangement uses TRBV19 and TRBJ2-1; D is possibly TRBD2 (6 bases). CDR1 and CDR2 from the germline V gene are LNHDA and SQIVND (reference sequence). The CDR3 spans 15 residues. V dropped 5 bases and J dropped 0 bases, with 11 bases sitting between them. This CDR3 is CASSVSGRSYNEQFF. The CDR3 region has the DNA TGTGCCAGTAGTGTTAGCGGTCGCTCCTACAATGAGCAGTTCTTC. Full variable domain (outside the CDR3, taken from reference TRBV19 and TRBJ2-1): DGGITQSPKYLFRKEGQNVTLSCEQNLNHDAMYWYRQDPGQGLRLIYYSQIVNDFQKGDIAEGYSVSREKKESFPLTVTSAQKNPTAFYLCASSVSGRSYNEQFFGPGTRLTVL.

The genes are TRBV14 and TRBJ1-4; tentatively, D is TRBD1 (5 bases). Trimming stripped 2 bases from V and 6 bases from J, with 13 bases between. CDR3 length: 15 amino acids. Germline values: CDR1 SGHDN, CDR2 FVKESK. The CDR3 region is CASSQSKGLDEKLFF. In DNA, the CDR3 is TGTGCCAGCAGCCAATCTAAGGGGCTCGATGAAAAACTGTTTTTT.

The chain is built from TRBV7-2 and TRBJ1-2, with TRBD1 as a possible D gene (5 bases). The V end lost 0 bases, the J end lost 8 bases, and 16 bases lay between the germline ends. Per the germline V gene, CDR1 is SGHTA and CDR2 is FQGNSA. This CDR3 contains 15 residues. The CDR3 is CASSLAGGGWDGYTF. DNA of the CDR3: TGTGCCAGCAGCTTAGCGGGAGGAGGATGGGACGGCTACACCTTC. Variable domain in full (rest from reference TRBV7-2 and TRBJ1-2): GAGVSQSPSNKVTEKGKDVELRCDPISGHTALYWYRQSLGQGLEFLIYFQGNSAPDKSGLPSDRFSAERTGGSVSTLTIQRTQQEDSAVYLCASSLAGGGWDGYTFGSGTRLTVV.

This clone has only a few counts. This rearrangement joins TRBV30 to TRBJ2-3, with TRBD1 matching over 7 bases. From germline, CDR1 is GTSNPN and CDR2 SVGIG (reference sequence). This CDR3 contains 15 residues. The ends lost 7 bases at V and 2 bases at J; junction bases unmatched: 12. The CDR3 sequence is CASSTGTDYTDTQYF. The CDR3 DNA reads TGTGCCTCCTCAACCGGGACAGATTACACAGATACGCAGTATTTT.

As concerns this clone: This CDR3 is also generated by other DNA sequences in the sample. The V call is TRBV18, the J call TRBJ1-2, with 7 bases that match TRBD1. V lost 6 bases, J lost 3 bases, and 4 bases stayed unmatched. The germline gives CDR1 KGHSH, CDR2 LQKENI. The length of the CDR3 is 13 residues. CDR3 residues: CASSPGTDYGYTF. The DNA of the CDR3 is TGTGCCAGCTCTCCCGGGACAGACTATGGCTACACCTTC. Variable domain in full (rest from reference TRBV18 and TRBJ1-2): NAGVMQNPRHLVRRRGQEARLRCSPMKGHSHVYWYRQLPEEGLKFMVYLQKENIIDESGMPKERFSAEFPKEGPSILRIQQVVRGDSAAYFCASSPGTDYGYTFGSGTRLTVV.

The rearrangement links TRBV5-1 to TRBJ2-1; maybe TRBD1 (5 bases). Germline CDR1 is SGHRS and CDR2 is YFSETQ. The V gene lost 0 bases and the J gene lost 8 bases, with 12 bases spanning the gap. The CDR3 sequence is 14 residues long. The CDR3 DNA is TGCGCCAGCAGCTTGGATCAGGGAAGGGATGAGCAGTTCTTC. It is translated as CASSLDQGRDEQFF.

The V gene is TRBV11-3, the J gene TRBJ2-1; TRBD2 agrees at 10 bases. The CDR3 covers 15 residues. Germline V CDR1 and CDR2: SGHNT, YENEEA. V lost 2 bases and J lost 11; bases outside the gene matches: 9. The CDR3 bases are TGTGCCAGCAGCTTAAGAATTGAGCGGGAGGGGAAGCAGTTCTTC. This codes for CASSLRIEREGKQFF.

This clone came up once. This chain joins TRBV4-2 and TRBJ1-6; 8 bases fit TRBD1. After removal of 1 base from V and 10 bases from J, the junction contained 27 bases not matched to a gene. The germline V gene has CDR1 LGHNA and CDR2 YNFKEQ. The CDR3 sequence is 22 residues long. The CDR3 DNA sequence: TGTGCCAGCAGCCAAGTAGTAGGCAGGGGGCTCGTATTGTCGGCCCGAGAGTCACCCCTCCACTTT. Translating it yields CASSQVVGRGLVLSARESPLHF.

The chain couples TRBV18 to TRBJ2-1; 13 nucleotides line up with TRBD2. The junction had 10 bases not matched to a gene; V was cut back by 6 bases and J by 8 bases. CDR1 KGHSH and CDR2 LQKENI come from the germline V gene. This CDR3 spans 16 amino acids. The CDR3 DNA reads as TGTGCCAGCTCCCCGAGGACTAGCGGGAGTTTAGATGAGCAGTTCTTC. Its protein is CASSPRTSGSLDEQFF.

The rearrangement joins TRBV27 to TRBJ1-1, with a tentative D call TRBD1 (5 bases). V was pared by 0 bases and J by 3 bases, with 11 bases between. CDR3 size: 15 residues. CDR1 MNHEY and CDR2 SMNVEV come from the germline V gene (reference sequence). CDR3 protein: CASSLSRGYHTEAFF. The CDR3 region has the DNA TGTGCCAGCAGTTTATCCCGGGGGTACCACACTGAAGCTTTCTTT.

The chain has TRBV4-1 and TRBJ1-4, with 9 bases that match TRBD1. From germline, CDR1 is MGHRA and CDR2 YSYEKL. V was pared by 0 bases and J by 8 bases, with 10 bases of the junction left unmatched. The CDR3 covers 17 residues. CDR3 protein: CASSQETQGQGYEKLFF. The CDR3 nucleotides read TGCGCCAGCAGCCAAGAGACCCAGGGACAGGGATACGAAAAACTGTTTTTT.

CDR3 in amino acids: CASSVRGPNTEAFF. CDR3 nucleotide sequence: TGTGCCAGCAGCGTCAGGGGCCCGAACACTGAAGCTTTCTTT. The gene calls are TRBV11-3 and TRBJ1-1; possibly TRBD1 for D (6 bases). Trimming took off 5 bases at V and 1 base at J, with 11 bases between the two ends. CDR3 length: 14 residues. The V gene's germline CDR1 is SGHNT and CDR2 YENEEA.

The J gene is TRBJ1-5, the V gene TRBV6-5; unclear D gene. Germline V gene data show CDR1 as MNHEY and CDR2 as SVGAGI. Between the trimmed V and J ends, which lost 7 bases and 2 bases, there was a span of 12 bases. The CDR3 contains 14 residues. The CDR3 nucleotides are TGTGCCAGCATAGAGCTCGCCGGCAATCAGCCCCAGCATTTT. Translation: CASIELAGNQPQHF.

About this clone: A far larger clone differs by one base, so this is likely a read error. The chain carries TRBV3-1 (or the pseudogene TRBV3-2) and TRBJ2-7; no reliable D call. The CDR3 length is 13 residues. Germline V gene sequence: CDR1 LGHDT, CDR2 YNNKEL (reference sequence). Trimming took 4 bases from V and 1 from J, leaving 8 bases between them. The CDR3 loop is CASSPTGSYEQYF. As DNA, the CDR3 is TGTGCCAGCAGCCCGACTGGGTCCTACGAGCAGTACTTC.

The chain carries TRBV30 and TRBJ1-5; no clear D. The germline gives CDR1 GTSNPN, CDR2 SVGIG (reference sequence). The ends were cut back, 2 bases at V and 6 bases at J, with 11 bases in the middle. This CDR3 has 13 residues. This CDR3 is CAWSRGSAQPQHF. DNA for the CDR3: TGTGCCTGGAGTCGCGGGAGCGCTCAGCCCCAGCATTTT.